This T cell receptor (beta chain) was identified during a study of control samples from healthy donors and cancer patients. Germline V CDR1 and CDR2: SEHNR, FQNEAQ (reference sequence). This CDR3 spans 16 amino acids. Trimming shortened V by 3 bases and J by 0 bases, and 15 bases separated the two germline ends. Generated by immunoSEQ multiplex PCR, the TCRdb table keeps only in-frame clones and is missing some. Counted here are about 83,000 clones, about nine tenths occurring once; the ten biggest clones make up about 15%. The sample comprised blood. The receptor was isolated from a man aged 25-40 years in good health. The genes are TRBV7-9 and TRBJ2-7; D tentatively fits TRBD1 or TRBD2 (5 bases each). The CDR3 spells CASSLGPKLNSYEQYF. The CDR3 nucleotides are TGTGCCAGCAGCTTGGGACCAAAACTGAACTCCTACGAGCAGTACTTC. The full variable domain, its missing parts supplied by reference TRBV7-9 and TRBJ2-7, is DTGVSQNPRHKITKRGQNVTFRCDPISEHNRLYWYRQTLGQGPEFLTYFQNEAQLEKSRLLSDRFSAERPKGSFSTLEIQRTEQGDSAMYLCASSLGPKLNSYEQYFGPGTRLTVT.